What follows describes a single T cell receptor beta chain. TCRdb keeps only in-frame clones here, not all; method: immunoSEQ multiplex PCR. Of 100,000 or so clones in the sample, less than 95% are singletons; the top ten hold about 0.6%. This sample is drawn from a study of siplizumab effects on memory and regulatory T cells. Trimming pared 1 base from V and 3 bases from J, leaving 20 bases between. Germline CDR1 reads SGHDT; CDR2 reads YYEEEE. CDR3 length: 17 residues. The specimen was Tregs sorted from blood. The TCR originated in a human donor in good health. The chain joins TRBV5-6 to TRBJ2-7; D could derive from TRBD1 or TRBD2 (5 bases each). The CDR3: CASSLSHVGEPFYEQYF. The CDR3 DNA follows: TGTGCCAGCAGCTTGTCACATGTGGGGGAACCCTTCTACGAGCAGTACTTC. Full variable domain (rest looked up from reference TRBV5-6 and TRBJ2-7): DAGVTQSPTHLIKTRGQQVTLRCSPKSGHDTVSWYQQALGQGPQFIFQYYEEEERQRGNFPDRFSGHQFPNYSSELNVNALLLGDSALYLCASSLSHVGEPFYEQYFGPGTRLTVT.